The clone carrying this TCR beta chain showed up many times. As yet, its antigen is unknown. Each TCR beta library was made by quantitative 5'-RACE that incorporated molecular barcodes. TCRdb used MiXCR to reprocess the 5' RACE reads, holding one entry per CDR3 protein. The sample consists of about 240,000 distinct CDR3 sequences, around 7.8% of them appearing once. The sample is drawn from a study of CD8 T cells in ankylosing spondylitis. Findings and limits, study-wide: According to the report, clones linked to the disease were significantly enriched in matched synovial fluid samples taken from ankylosing spondylitis patients. Typical of ankylosing spondylitis blood, it appeared, was a TCR beta motif of roughly eight highly homologous variants.

The V end was cut by 3 bases, the J end by 1 base, with 15 bases between. This CDR3 spans 16 amino acids. From germline, CDR1 is SNHLY and CDR2 FYNNEI. Sequencing used blood, either unsorted or a sorted T cell fraction (not recorded which). The chain links TRBV2 to TRBJ1-2; tentatively, D is TRBD1 (5 bases). The TCR sequence derives from a male donor with ankylosing spondylitis or in good health (not recorded which). In DNA form, the CDR3 reads TGTGCCAGCAGTGATCAGGGCACAGCGAATAACTATGGCTACACCTTC. It specifies CASSDQGTANNYGYTF.